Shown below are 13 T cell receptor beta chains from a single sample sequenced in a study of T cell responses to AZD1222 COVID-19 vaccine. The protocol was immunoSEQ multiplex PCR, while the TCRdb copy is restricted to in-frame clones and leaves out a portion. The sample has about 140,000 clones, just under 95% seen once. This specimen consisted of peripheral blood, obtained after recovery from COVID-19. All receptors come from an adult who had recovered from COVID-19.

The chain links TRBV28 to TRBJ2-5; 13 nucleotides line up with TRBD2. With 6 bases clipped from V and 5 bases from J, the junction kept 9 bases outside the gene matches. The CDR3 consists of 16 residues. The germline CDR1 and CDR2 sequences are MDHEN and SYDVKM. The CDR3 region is CASRPTSGRARETQYF. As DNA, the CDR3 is TGTGCCAGCAGACCCACTAGCGGGAGGGCCCGGGAGACCCAGTACTTC.

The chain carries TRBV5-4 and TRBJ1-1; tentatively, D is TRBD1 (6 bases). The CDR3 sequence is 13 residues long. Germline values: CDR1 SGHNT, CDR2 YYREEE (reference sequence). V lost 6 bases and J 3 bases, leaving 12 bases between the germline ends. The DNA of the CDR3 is TGTGCCAGCACGCGAGGGGGGGACACTGAAGCTTTCTTT. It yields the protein CASTRGGDTEAFF.

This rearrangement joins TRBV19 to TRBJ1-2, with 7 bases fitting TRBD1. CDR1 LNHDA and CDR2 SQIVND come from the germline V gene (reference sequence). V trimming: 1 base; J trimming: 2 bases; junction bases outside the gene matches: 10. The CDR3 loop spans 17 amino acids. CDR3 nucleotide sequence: TGTGCCAGTAGTATAGTTTCGCTTGAGGGGGCGAACTATGGCTACACCTTC. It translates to CASSIVSLEGANYGYTF.

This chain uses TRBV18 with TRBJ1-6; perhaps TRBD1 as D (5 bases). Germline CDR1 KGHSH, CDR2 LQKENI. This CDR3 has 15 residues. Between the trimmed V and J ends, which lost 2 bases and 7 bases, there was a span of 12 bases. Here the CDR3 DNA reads TGTGCCAGCTCACCAACTCGGGGGGACAATTCACCCCTCCACTTT. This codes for CASSPTRGDNSPLHF. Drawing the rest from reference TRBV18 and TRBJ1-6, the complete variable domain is NAGVMQNPRHLVRRRGQEARLRCSPMKGHSHVYWYRQLPEEGLKFMVYLQKENIIDESGMPKERFSAEFPKEGPSILRIQQVVRGDSAAYFCASSPTRGDNSPLHFGNGTRLTVT.

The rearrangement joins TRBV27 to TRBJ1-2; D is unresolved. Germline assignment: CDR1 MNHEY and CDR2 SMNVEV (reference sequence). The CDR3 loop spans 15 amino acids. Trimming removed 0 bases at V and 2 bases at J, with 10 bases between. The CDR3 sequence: CASSLSRPWNYGYTF. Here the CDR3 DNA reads TGTGCCAGCAGTTTATCGAGGCCTTGGAACTATGGCTACACCTTC.

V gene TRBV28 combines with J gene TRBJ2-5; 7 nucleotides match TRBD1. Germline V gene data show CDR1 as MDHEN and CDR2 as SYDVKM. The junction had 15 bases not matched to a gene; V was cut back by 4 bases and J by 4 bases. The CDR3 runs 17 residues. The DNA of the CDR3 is TGTGCCAGCAGTTCCGACAGGGTCCCTAGTGTGATAGAGACCCAGTACTTC. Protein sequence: CASSSDRVPSVIETQYF.

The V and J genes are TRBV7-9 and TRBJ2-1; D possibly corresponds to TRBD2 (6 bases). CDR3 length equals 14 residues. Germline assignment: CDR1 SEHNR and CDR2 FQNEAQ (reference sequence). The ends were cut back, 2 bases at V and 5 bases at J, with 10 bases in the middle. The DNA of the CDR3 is TGTGCCAGCAGCTTAATCGGCGGGAACAATGAGCAGTTCTTC. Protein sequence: CASSLIGGNNEQFF.

In nucleotides, the CDR3 is TGTGCCAGCAGCCGCGGACTAGCGGGTTACACCGGGGAGCTGTTTTTT. Translating gives CASSRGLAGYTGELFF. This chain connects TRBV28 to TRBJ2-2; TRBD2 aligns across 11 bases. Looked up from germline, CDR1 is MDHEN and CDR2 is SYDVKM. The CDR3 is 16 residues long. Unmatched junction bases numbered 6, after V lost 6 bases and J lost 3 bases.

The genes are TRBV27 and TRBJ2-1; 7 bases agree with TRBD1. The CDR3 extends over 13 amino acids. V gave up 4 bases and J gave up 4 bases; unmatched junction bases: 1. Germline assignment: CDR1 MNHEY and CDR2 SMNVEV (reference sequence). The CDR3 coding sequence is TGTGCCAGCAGTTGGGACAGATACAATGAGCAGTTCTTC. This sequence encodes CASSWDRYNEQFF.

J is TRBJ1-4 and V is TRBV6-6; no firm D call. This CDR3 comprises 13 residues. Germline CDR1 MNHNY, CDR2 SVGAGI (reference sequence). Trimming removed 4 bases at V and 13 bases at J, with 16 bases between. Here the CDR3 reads CASSSINPHGLFF. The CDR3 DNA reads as TGTGCCAGCAGTTCAATCAACCCTCACGGACTGTTTTTT.

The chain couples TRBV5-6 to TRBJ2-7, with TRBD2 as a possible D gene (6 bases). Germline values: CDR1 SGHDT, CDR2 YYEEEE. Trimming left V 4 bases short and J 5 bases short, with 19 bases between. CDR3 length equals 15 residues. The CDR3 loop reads CASSNPPLASDEQYF. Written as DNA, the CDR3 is TGTGCCAGCAGCAACCCTCCCCTAGCGTCCGACGAGCAGTACTTC.

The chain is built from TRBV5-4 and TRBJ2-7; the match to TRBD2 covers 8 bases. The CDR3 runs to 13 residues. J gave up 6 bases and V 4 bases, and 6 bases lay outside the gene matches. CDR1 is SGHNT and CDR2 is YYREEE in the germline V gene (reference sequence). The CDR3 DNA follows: TGTGCCAGCAGCCTGCCGGGAGGGGGCGAGCAGTACTTC. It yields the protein CASSLPGGGEQYF.

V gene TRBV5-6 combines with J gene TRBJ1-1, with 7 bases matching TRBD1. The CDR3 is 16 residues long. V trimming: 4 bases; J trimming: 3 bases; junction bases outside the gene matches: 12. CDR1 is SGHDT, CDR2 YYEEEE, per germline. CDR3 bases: TGTGCCAGCAGCCCAGAGACAGGGAGGAGGGACACTGAAGCTTTCTTT. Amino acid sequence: CASSPETGRRDTEAFF.